One T cell receptor beta chain is described in this entry. Its antigen is still unknown. TCRdb fed the reads into MiXCR, producing one record per CDR3 protein. The sample carries 450,000 to 650,000 distinct CDR3 sequences, roughly 29% recorded once. These data are taken from a study of T cell repertoires in cytomegalovirus infection. Across the study: Matching HLA type, along with CMV infection, was indicated by public TCR beta signatures. Whole-study findings and limits: Cumulated frequencies of public TCR beta families served to identify carriers of CMV plus the relevant HLA.

CDR3 length equals 14 residues. With 4 bases removed from V and 9 bases from J, the gap between germline ends came to 18 bases. Germline V lookup: CDR1 SGHTA, CDR2 FQGNSA. The TCR was taken from a human donor in good health (CMV status not recorded). Some clones in this sample may be carry-over from other donors' samples. This chain joins TRBV7-2 and TRBJ2-5, with D possibly being TRBD1 (6 bases). The sequenced sample was PBMCs. The CDR3 region is CASSSPSGRGSQYF. The CDR3 DNA is TGTGCCAGCAGCTCGCCCTCGGGAAGGGGGTCCCAGTACTTC.